Below are 14 T cell receptor beta chains sequenced from a single sample in a study of identical twins' blood T cells. TCRdb reprocessed the 5' RACE reads via MiXCR and lists one record per CDR3 protein. The table includes 300,000 to 400,000 distinct CDR3 sequences, around 30% detected once. Sequencing used PBMCs. These receptors were taken from a woman between 18 and 49 years old in good health.

The genes are TRBV5-5 and TRBJ1-1; the D gene is possibly TRBD1 (5 bases). The CDR3 runs 18 residues. Germline CDR1 reads SGHKS; CDR2 reads YYEKEE (reference sequence). The V and J ends lost 2 bases and 1 base respectively, with 21 bases between them. CDR3 loop: CASSLIASRDLANTEAFF. CDR3 nucleotide sequence: TGTGCCAGCAGCTTAATCGCGTCCAGGGACCTTGCGAACACTGAAGCTTTCTTT.

The rearrangement links TRBV6-5 to TRBJ2-1, with D possibly being TRBD2 (6 bases). The germline gives CDR1 MNHEY, CDR2 SVGAGI. V gave up 0 bases and J gave up 5 bases, with 8 bases separating them. The CDR3 loop spans 14 amino acids. The CDR3 loop is CASSYSGGHNEQFF. CDR3 nucleotides: TGTGCCAGCAGTTACTCGGGGGGTCACAATGAGCAGTTCTTC.

A note on this clonotype: A read error may produce the germline difference seen at one junction end. The chain employs TRBV5-1 and TRBJ2-1, with 8 bases fitting TRBD1. The V gene's germline CDR1 is SGHRS and CDR2 YFSETQ. This CDR3 is 13 amino acids long. In DNA form, the CDR3 reads TGCGCCAGCAGGTCTGACAGGGGCAATGAGCAGGTCTTC. Translated: CASRSDRGNEQVF.

The chain carries TRBV7-9 and TRBJ2-2; the D is unclear. The V and J ends lost 7 bases and 1 base respectively, with 10 bases between them. Germline V gene data show CDR1 as SEHNR and CDR2 as FQNEAQ (reference sequence). The CDR3 runs 14 residues. In DNA form, the CDR3 reads TGTGCCAGCAATGTCCCCCAGAACACCGGGGAGCTGTTTTTT. Residues: CASNVPQNTGELFF.

A note on this clonotype: A much larger clone is a single base away; this may be a read error. The CDR3 does not end in the conserved phenylalanine or tryptophan, so this is likely a read error. This chain links TRBV12-3 or TRBV12-4 with TRBJ1-2, with 7 bases matching TRBD1. The trim removed 5 bases at V and 6 bases at J, leaving 9 bases unmatched. CDR3 size: 14 residues. The CDR3 loop is CASSPYRGRNGYTI. The CDR3 DNA follows: TGTGCCAGCAGTCCTTACAGGGGCCGTAATGGCTACACCATC.

The V and J genes are TRBV29-1 and TRBJ1-1; D not certain. V dropped 6 bases and J dropped 4 bases, with 18 bases sitting between them. CDR3 size: 14 residues. Germline V CDR1 and CDR2: SQVTM, ANQGSEA. The DNA for the CDR3 is TGCAGCGTGCTACAAGGAGGGCCGGTCACTGAAGCTTTCTTT. Its translation is CSVLQGGPVTEAFF.

V gene TRBV9 combines with J gene TRBJ2-5; no clear D gene. Germline V CDR1 and CDR2: SGDLS, YYNGEE. V lost 0 bases and J lost 0, with 6 bases in between. This CDR3 has 14 amino acids. CDR3 amino acids: CASSVDTYQETQYF. In DNA form, the CDR3 reads TGTGCCAGCAGCGTAGACACTTACCAAGAGACCCAGTACTTC.

J is TRBJ1-2 and V is TRBV20-1; TRBD1 is a possible D gene (6 bases). Trimming pared 5 bases from V and 3 bases from J, leaving 13 bases between. The CDR3 runs 13 residues. Germline V gene sequence: CDR1 DFQATT, CDR2 SNEGSKA (reference sequence). Written as DNA, the CDR3 is TGCAGTGCTGAGGGGGACAACCACTATGGCTACACCTTC. Amino acid sequence: CSAEGDNHYGYTF.

The V call is TRBV30, the J call TRBJ2-3; D remains ambiguous. The CDR3 contains 12 residues. Trimming cost V 1 base and J 7 bases, with 9 bases left between them. Germline V CDR1 and CDR2: GTSNPN, SVGIG (reference sequence). In DNA, the CDR3 is TGTGCCTGGAGTGAGACCGTACATACGCAGTATTTT. Protein sequence: CAWSETVHTQYF.

This clonotype has more than one count but fewer than ten. The V call is TRBV5-1, the J call TRBJ1-3, with a weak D call TRBD1 (5 bases). Trimming took off 4 bases at V and 0 bases at J, with 14 bases between the two ends. This CDR3 comprises 16 residues. Germline V gene lookup returns CDR1 SGHRS and CDR2 YFSETQ. The CDR3 DNA follows: TGCGCCAGCAGCCCGGGAGGGGTCACCTCTGGAAACACCATATATTTT. Translation gives CASSPGGVTSGNTIYF.

The rearrangement joins TRBV11-2 to TRBJ2-2; 9 nucleotides align to TRBD2. Trimming took 3 bases from V and 5 from J; bases not matched to a gene: 7. The CDR3 covers 16 residues. The germline gives CDR1 SGHAT, CDR2 FQNNGV. The CDR3 DNA follows: TGTGCCAGCAGCTTGCGACAGCGGGGGGAAACCGGGGAGCTGTTTTTT. Protein sequence: CASSLRQRGETGELFF.

This clonotype occurred a few times. The chain uses TRBV2 and TRBJ2-5; TRBD1 matches 7 bases. This CDR3 is 13 amino acids long. The junction had 3 bases not matched to a gene; V was cut back by 6 bases and J by 2 bases. From germline, CDR1 is SNHLY and CDR2 FYNNEI. CDR3 DNA: TGTGCCAGCAGCGACAGGGCACAAGAGACCCAGTACTTC. Its translation is CASSDRAQETQYF. Full variable domain (missing parts from reference TRBV2 and TRBJ2-5): EPEVTQTPSHQVTQMGQEVILRCVPISNHLYFYWYRQILGQKVEFLVSFYNNEISEKSEIFDDQFSVERPDGSNFTLKIRSTKLEDSAMYFCASSDRAQETQYFGPGTRLLVL.

The V gene is TRBV11-1, the J gene TRBJ2-1, with a weak D call TRBD2 (5 bases). The V gene lost 3 bases and the J gene lost 6 bases, with 9 bases spanning the gap. The CDR3 extends over 13 amino acids. The germline V gene encodes CDR1 SGHAT and CDR2 FQDESV (reference sequence). CDR3 region: CASSLSGSNEQFF. The DNA for the CDR3 is TGTGCCAGCAGCTTGTCTGGGAGCAATGAGCAGTTCTTC.

In the case of this clonotype: A much larger clone differs by one base, so this may be a read error. The chain carries TRBV11-2 and TRBJ2-7, with D tentatively TRBD1 or TRBD2 (5 bases each). The V end was cut by 3 bases, the J end by 2 bases, with 14 bases between. Germline V CDR1 and CDR2: SGHAT, FQNNGV. The CDR3 totals 15 residues. The DNA for the CDR3 is TGTGCCAGCAGCTTGTGGGGGTGGGCTCCCTACGAGCAGTACTTC. As protein: CASSLWGWAPYEQYF.